A selection of T cell receptor beta chains follows, all from one sample in a study of cytomegalovirus exposure and HLA in healthy donors. Libraries were prepared by immunoSEQ multiplex PCR; TCRdb keeps only in-frame clonotypes and omits some of them. The sample records approximately 120,000 clones, about nine tenths being singletons. The sequenced material came from PBMCs. The receptors shown here come from a young woman in good health and CMV-seronegative. CDR3s include the opening cysteine and the closing phenylalanine or tryptophan. D genes are given only for firm matches. Clone size is stated in some rows and not others, as once, few, many or a class when expanded.

v_gene,j_gene,d_gene,abundance,len,CDR3nt,CDR3aa
TRBV19,TRBJ2-3,NA,NA,14,TGTGCCAGTAGTATCGGACTCCTAACAGATACGCAGTATTTT,CASSIGLLTDTQYF
TRBV28,TRBJ2-7,NA,once,14,TGTGCCAGCAGACGAGCTAGCGCTCCCTACGAGCAGTACTTC,CASRRASAPYEQYF
TRBV11-2,TRBJ2-5,TRBD2,NA,17,TGTGCCAGCAGCCTCTTCGGCGGGGCTAGCGGTAGTGGGACCCAGTACTTC,CASSLFGGASGSGTQYF
TRBV7-8,TRBJ2-7,TRBD2,NA,14,TGTGCCAGCAGCTTAGGGGGGGGAGTCGCCGAGCAGTACTTC,CASSLGGGVAEQYF
TRBV5-1,TRBJ2-1,TRBD2,NA,14,TGCGCCAGCAGCGCTAGCGGGACCAACAATGAGCAGTTCTTC,CASSASGTNNEQFF
TRBV4-3,TRBJ2-7,NA,NA,14,TGCGCCAGCAGCCAAGACAGGCGTTCCTACGAGCAGTACTTC,CASSQDRRSYEQYF
TRBV6-6,TRBJ2-2,NA,NA,11,TGTGCCAGCAGGGCACCCGGGGAGCTGTTTTTT,CASRAPGELFF
TRBV18,TRBJ2-2,NA,NA,13,TGTGCCAGCGCACAGAGCAACACCGGGGAGCTGTTTTTT,CASAQSNTGELFF
TRBV4-1,TRBJ1-6,TRBD1,many,13,TGCGCCAGCAGCCTACAGGGGAACTCACCCCTCCACTTT,CASSLQGNSPLHF
TRBV5-1,TRBJ1-5,NA,NA,14,TGCGCCAGCAGCTTGGAGCCAGGGGTGCAGCCCCAGCATTTT,CASSLEPGVQPQHF
TRBV6-5,TRBJ2-7,NA,few,14,TGTGCCAGCAGTTACTCGGGCCCCCCCCGGGAGCAGTACTTC,CASSYSGPPREQYF
TRBV4-1,TRBJ1-5,NA,NA,18,TGCGCCAGCAGCCAAGATCGCAAAGTAGGCAGGGCTAATCAGCCCCAGCATTTT,CASSQDRKVGRANQPQHF
TRBV27,TRBJ2-7,TRBD1,once,13,TGTGCCAGCAGTTGGGACAGCTCCTACGAGCAGTACTTC,CASSWDSSYEQYF
TRBV5-4,TRBJ2-3,NA,NA,13,TGTGCCAGCAGTCCCCAGGGTACAGATACGCAGTATTTT,CASSPQGTDTQYF
TRBV28,TRBJ1-5,NA,NA,13,TGTGCCAGCAGTTTGAGTGAAAATCAGCCCCAGCATTTT,CASSLSENQPQHF
TRBV4-1,TRBJ2-5,TRBD2,NA,17,TGCGCCAGCAGCCAAGCCCGGACTAGCGGGGGGCAAGAGACCCAGTACTTC,CASSQARTSGGQETQYF
TRBV11-1,TRBJ2-7,TRBD1,NA,15,TGTGCCAGCAGCTCCGGGACAGCCTACTCCTACGAGCAGTACTTC,CASSSGTAYSYEQYF
TRBV4-3,TRBJ1-2,NA,few,13,TGCGCCAGCAGCCAAGAATGGGGGGAAGGCTACACCTTC,CASSQEWGEGYTF
TRBV6-1,TRBJ2-2,TRBD1,NA,15,TGTGCCAGCAGTGAAGGTCAGGGGGACACCGGGGAGCTGTTTTTT,CASSEGQGDTGELFF
TRBV15,TRBJ2-1,TRBD2,NA,13,TGTGCCACCAGTCTCGGGGGGAACAATGAGCAGTTCTTC,CATSLGGNNEQFF
TRBV27,TRBJ1-2,NA,NA,14,TGTGCCAGCAGTAATCTGGGGCAGGTGGCTGGCTACACCTTC,CASSNLGQVAGYTF
TRBV5-6,TRBJ2-7,TRBD1,NA,14,TGTGCCAGCAGCCCCGGGACAGAGCTCTACGAGCAGTACTTC,CASSPGTELYEQYF
TRBV28,TRBJ2-6,NA,NA,14,TGTGCCAGCAGTTTCGGGGCTGGGGCCAACGTCCTGACTTTC,CASSFGAGANVLTF
TRBV5-6,TRBJ2-1,NA,NA,14,TGTGCCAGCATCGACGCCGGGACTCGGAATGAGCAGTTCTTC,CASIDAGTRNEQFF
TRBV27,TRBJ1-2,NA,NA,16,TGTGCCAGCAGTCCCGGACCCTGGGGGAGGGACTATGGCTACACCTTC,CASSPGPWGRDYGYTF
TRBV11-1,TRBJ2-1,TRBD2,NA,16,TGTGCCAGCAGCTTAGCCCGACTAGCGGACCGCAATGAGCAGTTCTTC,CASSLARLADRNEQFF
TRBV18,TRBJ2-5,NA,NA,14,TGTGCCAGCTCACCACCGGCGACAGAAGAGACCCAGTACTTC,CASSPPATEETQYF